The sequence of this T cell receptor (beta chain) was determined in a study of CXCR3-negative and CXCR3-positive naive CD8 T cells. Each TRB cDNA library was prepared by 5' RACE (with UMI labels). Using the 5' RACE reads, TCRdb records one entry per CDR3 protein without DNA. The table gives over 55,000 distinct CDR3 sequences; the top ten clones make up around 5% of it. Germline values: CDR1 MNHNY, CDR2 SVGAGI (reference sequence). The CDR3 is made up of 14 amino acids. Study-wide results and limits: The TRB CDR3s that CXCR3-positive naive cells carried were more hydrophobic than those of CXCR3-negative naive cells. Naive subsets expressed similar surface CD5; TRB CDR3 features served to infer TCR strength.

Worth noting for this clonotype: The antigen remains unidentified.

This chain uses TRBV6-6 with TRBJ1-2. The TCR comes from a human donor in good health. Some clones in this sample may be carry-over from other donors' samples. Sample: naive CXCR3+ CD8+ T cells from blood. The sample's subset: CD45RO-CCR7+CD27+CD95- naive CD8+ T cells expressing CXCR3 (TNR3+). The CDR3 region is CASSPVAVNYGYTF.